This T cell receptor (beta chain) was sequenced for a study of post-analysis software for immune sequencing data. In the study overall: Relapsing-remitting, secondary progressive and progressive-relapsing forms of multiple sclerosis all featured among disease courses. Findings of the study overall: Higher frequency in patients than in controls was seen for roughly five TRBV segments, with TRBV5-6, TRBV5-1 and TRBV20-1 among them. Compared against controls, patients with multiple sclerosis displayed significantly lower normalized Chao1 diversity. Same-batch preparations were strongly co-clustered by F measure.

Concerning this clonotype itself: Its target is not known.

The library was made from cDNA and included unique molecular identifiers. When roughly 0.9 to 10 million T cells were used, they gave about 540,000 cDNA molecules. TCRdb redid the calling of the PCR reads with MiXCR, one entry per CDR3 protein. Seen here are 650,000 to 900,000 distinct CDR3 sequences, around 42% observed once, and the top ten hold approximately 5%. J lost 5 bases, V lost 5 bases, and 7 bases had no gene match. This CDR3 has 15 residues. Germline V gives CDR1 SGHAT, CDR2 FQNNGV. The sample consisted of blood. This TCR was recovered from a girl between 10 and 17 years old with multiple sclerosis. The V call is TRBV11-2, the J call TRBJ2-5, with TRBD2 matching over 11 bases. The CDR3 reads CASSPLASGRETQYF. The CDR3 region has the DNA TGTGCCAGCAGCCCCCTGGCTAGCGGGAGGGAGACCCAGTACTTC.